The rows below give T cell receptor beta chains drawn from one sample of a study of beta chain features in type 1 diabetes. Data came from immunoSEQ multiplex PCR; TCRdb stores just in-frame clones and leaves some out. The table lists roughly 240,000 clones, 24% of them singletons. Sequencing was done on a sample of naive CD4+ T cells from blood. These receptors were obtained from a woman between 25 and 40 years old with type 1 diabetes. Each CDR3 is given with its conserved first and last residue. The D gene is left open where the match is weak. The listing skips clone size in some rows; elsewhere it reads once, few, many or a size class.

clone_size | j_call | d_call | v_call | cdr3_nt | cdr3_aa
- | TRBJ1-5 | - | TRBV5-4 | TGTGCCAGCAGCTTGGCCGGGAATCAGCCCCAGCATTTT | CASSLAGNQPQHF
- | TRBJ2-7 | - | TRBV10-3 | TGTGCCATCAGTGAGTGGACAGCCTACGAGCAGTACTTC | CAISEWTAYEQYF
- | TRBJ2-3 | - | TRBV5-4 | TGTGCCAGCAGCTTGTCGTCTGATACGCAGTATTTT | CASSLSSDTQYF
- | TRBJ1-2 | - | TRBV4-2 | TGTGCCAGCAGCCAAGATTCCATTTCCCCTAACTATGGCTACACCTTC | CASSQDSISPNYGYTF
- | TRBJ2-5 | TRBD1 | TRBV4-1 | TGCGCCAGCAGCCAGCTATTCCTATCGACAGGGACGAGACAAGAGACCCAGTACTTC | CASSQLFLSTGTRQETQYF
- | TRBJ2-7 | - | TRBV7-9 | TGTGCCAGCAGCTTCGTACAGGGCTACTCCTACGAGCAGTACTTC | CASSFVQGYSYEQYF
- | TRBJ1-4 | - | TRBV7-6 | TGTGCCAGCAGCTTATGGAGAGAAAAACTGTTTTTT | CASSLWREKLFF
- | TRBJ2-1 | TRBD2 | TRBV5-1 | TGCGCCAGCAGCTTCGTAGCGGGAGGGTCACCTGAGCAGTTCTTC | CASSFVAGGSPEQFF
few | TRBJ2-7 | - | TRBV29-1 | TGCAGCACCCGGACTGACCCCTACGAGCAGTACTTC | CSTRTDPYEQYF
few | TRBJ1-2 | - | TRBV7-9 | TGTGCCAGCAGCTTCCCCGGGACTGGCTATGGCTACACCTTC | CASSFPGTGYGYTF
- | TRBJ2-2 | - | TRBV11-1 | TGTGCCAGCAGCTTATCCCCCACGGGCGGGGAGCTGTTTTTT | CASSLSPTGGELFF
- | TRBJ1-1 | - | TRBV11-2 | TGTGCCAGCAGCTTAGAGAGGGCTTTAGAAGCTTTCTTT | CASSLERALEAFF
few | TRBJ1-4 | TRBD1 | TRBV4-2 | TGTGCCAGCAGCCAAGGACAGGGTACTAATGAAAAACTGTTTTTT | CASSQGQGTNEKLFF
few | TRBJ1-2 | - | TRBV7-9 | TGTGCCAGCAGCTCGGTACAGGGCGCCTATGGCTACACCTTC | CASSSVQGAYGYTF
few | TRBJ1-2 | TRBD1 | TRBV29-1 | TGCAGCGTTGAAGGTCGACAGGGGGGCTATGGCTACACCTTC | CSVEGRQGGYGYTF